This T cell receptor beta chain was identified in a study of blood T cell repertoires in COVID-19. Study as a whole: Spain, Italy and the United States supplied samples that represented acute and convalescent COVID-19.

Original data processing: Cell counts per sample came from amplifying reference gene primers. Some clones are missing from TCRdb's copy, which holds only in-frame ones; the method was immunoSEQ multiplex PCR. The V and J calls and clone size are taken from that table; D and trimming were inferred from the DNA. Here the sample spans 150,000 to 200,000 clones, roughly 90% being singletons. Germline-derived CDR1 and CDR2 are MDHEN and SYDVKM. V was trimmed by 4 bases and J by 8 bases, leaving 25 bases between them. The CDR3 covers 17 residues. This sequence originates from a man between 60 and 75 years old with active or convalescent COVID-19. The sample taken for sequencing was peripheral blood. The chain links TRBV28 to TRBJ2-3, with a tentative D call TRBD1 (6 bases). The DNA of the CDR3 is TGTGCCAGCAGTTCCCTCACAGGGAGAGGCCCAACAAGTACGCAGTATTTT. Residues: CASSSLTGRGPTSTQYF.